The sample holds a few counts of the clone carrying this TCR beta chain. Antigen specificity is unknown. CDR1 SGHTA and CDR2 FQGTGA come from the germline V gene. The CDR3 has 15 residues. V shed 6 bases and J shed 6 bases, with 21 bases lying between them. These data come from a study of T-cell memory formation after mild COVID-19. Study as a whole: Clusters of TCRs were largely donor specific.

General observations from the study: Pre-infection memory already had some responding clones, implying cross-reactive memory joined. Clones contracting day 15 to 85 were balanced CD4/CD8; later expanders leaned CD4+.

5'RACE primed from the constant segment yielded TCR alpha and TCR beta cDNA libraries bearing sample barcodes and UMIs. TCRdb processed the 5' RACE reads anew with MiXCR; each CDR3 protein has one entry. The sample lists 450,000 to 650,000 distinct CDR3 sequences, over 15% occurring once. V gene TRBV7-3 combines with J gene TRBJ2-7, with a possible D match to TRBD1 (8 bases). Sequencing used PBMCs or a T cell subset sorted from them (not recorded which). The clonotype comes from an adult woman who had mild COVID-19 (a few samples of this study predate the infection). Cell type and time point are not known. For the CDR3, the DNA is TGTGCCAGCAGTCCAAGCGGGACAGGTCGTTCCGAGCAGTACTTC. Translation: CASSPSGTGRSEQYF.